Listed here is a single T cell receptor (beta chain). Its target is unknown. These data are taken from a study of T cells in Graves' hyperthyroidism and ophthalmopathy. Whole-study context: Before any treatment, at initial diagnosis, peripheral blood was collected.

Amplification yielded TCR beta CDR3 regions, with RNA transcripts as the source. HTBI primers were employed in a first-round RT-PCR of the TCR CDR3. TCRdb re-derived calls from the multiplex PCR reads in MiXCR, one entry per CDR3 protein. The table lists about 840,000 distinct CDR3 sequences, roughly 40% of them singletons, with 8.9% in the top ten. Notes on the study in general: The blood repertoire included most of the expanded thyroid clonotypes above 0.001.

The germline gives CDR1 SEHNR, CDR2 FQNEAQ (reference sequence). V was shortened by 5 bases and J by 1 base, with 11 bases between the two germline ends. The CDR3 spans 14 residues. The J gene is TRBJ2-5, the V gene TRBV7-9; D remains unclear. The origin of this receptor is a man aged 18 to 30 with Graves' hyperthyroidism. The sample comprised blood. The CDR3 sequence is CASSHRRTQETQYF. The CDR3 DNA reads as TGTGCCAGCAGCCACCGACGCACCCAAGAGACCCAGTACTTC. The complete variable domain, with remaining parts taken from reference TRBV7-9 and TRBJ2-5, reads DTGVSQNPRHKITKRGQNVTFRCDPISEHNRLYWYRQTLGQGPEFLTYFQNEAQLEKSRLLSDRFSAERPKGSFSTLEIQRTEQGDSAMYLCASSHRRTQETQYFGPGTRLLVL.